These 24 T cell receptor beta chains came from one sample sequenced in a study of blood T cell repertoires in COVID-19. Sequenced by immunoSEQ multiplex PCR; TCRdb stores in-frame clones only, minus some. The sample yields around 300,000 clones, roughly 90% seen once. The sample taken for sequencing was PBMCs or T cells enriched from blood (not recorded which). The receptors stem from a woman younger than 45 who had recovered from COVID-19.

The chain recombines TRBV2 with TRBJ1-1; TRBD1 is a possible D gene (6 bases). Trimming left V 2 bases short and J 1 base short, with 17 bases between. CDR3 length: 17 amino acids. From germline, CDR1 is SNHLY and CDR2 FYNNEI. The CDR3 DNA is TGTGCCAGCAGTGAATGGGGAGGGGGAATTGGGAACACTGAAGCTTTCTTT. It translates to CASSEWGGGIGNTEAFF.

This rearrangement joins TRBV19 to TRBJ2-3; 16 bases line up with TRBD2. The CDR3 is 17 residues long. The V segment lost 3 bases and the J segment 3 bases; nucleotides outside the gene matches: 3. Germline V gene data show CDR1 as LNHDA and CDR2 as SQIVND (reference sequence). CDR3 sequence: CASSIGTSGRGTDTQYF. CDR3 nucleotide sequence: TGTGCCAGTAGTATCGGGACTAGCGGGAGGGGTACAGATACGCAGTATTTT.

This chain joins TRBV5-1 and TRBJ2-1; possible D gene TRBD2, 6 bases. The germline V gene has CDR1 SGHRS and CDR2 YFSETQ. The germline V and J ends were trimmed by 0 bases and 8 bases, with 12 bases remaining between them. This CDR3 contains 14 residues. CDR3 sequence: CASSLAGAGDEQFF. The CDR3 DNA follows: TGCGCCAGCAGCTTGGCGGGAGCAGGCGATGAGCAGTTCTTC.

V is TRBV4-3 and J is TRBJ1-3; the D is unclear. The CDR3 is made up of 16 amino acids. From germline, CDR1 is LGHNA and CDR2 YSLEER. Between the trimmed V and J ends, which lost 6 bases and 0 bases, there was a span of 15 bases. As DNA, the CDR3 is TGCGCCAGCAGTCGCACATGGAGGGACTCTGGAAACACCATATATTTT. Encoded protein: CASSRTWRDSGNTIYF.

V and J are TRBV2 and TRBJ2-3, with a tentative D call TRBD1 (5 bases). The CDR3 length is 15 residues. The V end lost 3 bases, the J end lost 0 bases, and 10 bases lay between the germline ends. CDR1 and CDR2 (germline): SNHLY, FYNNEI. CDR3 nucleotide sequence: TGTGCCAGCAGTGAGAGGACAACAAGCACAGATACGCAGTATTTT. Amino acids: CASSERTTSTDTQYF.

As DNA, the CDR3 is TGTGCCAGCAGCTTAGGCGGGCTGGGGTACGAGCAGTACTTC. It yields the protein CASSLGGLGYEQYF. The chain is built from TRBV5-6 and TRBJ2-7; TRBD2 is a possible D gene (5 bases). CDR1 is SGHDT and CDR2 is YYEEEE in the germline V gene. Trimming left V 2 bases short and J 4 bases short, with 13 bases between. This CDR3 spans 14 amino acids.

The chain employs TRBV2 and TRBJ1-4; 9 nucleotides align to TRBD1. The CDR3 contains 14 residues. Germline V gene sequence: CDR1 SNHLY, CDR2 FYNNEI. V was clipped by 4 bases and J by 8 bases; unmatched bases: 5. CDR3 region: CASSVDRGREKLFF. DNA for the CDR3: TGTGCCAGCAGTGTGGACAGGGGACGCGAAAAACTGTTTTTT.

The chain carries TRBV28 and TRBJ1-4; tentatively, D is TRBD1 (5 bases). The V end lost 5 bases, the J end lost 6 bases, and 16 bases lay between the germline ends. The CDR3 extends over 15 amino acids. Per the germline V gene, CDR1 is MDHEN and CDR2 is SYDVKM. CDR3 sequence reads: CASSPRVGLDEKLFF. The CDR3 nucleotides are TGTGCCAGCAGTCCCAGGGTCGGGTTGGATGAAAAACTGTTTTTT.

This chain uses TRBV9 with TRBJ2-1; 9 bases align to TRBD2. V shed 5 bases and J 4 bases; nucleotides not matched to a gene: 4. The CDR3 contains 14 residues. The germline CDR1 and CDR2 sequences are SGDLS and YYNGEE. The CDR3 spells CASSTSGLYNEQFF. DNA for the CDR3: TGTGCCAGCAGTACTAGCGGGTTATACAATGAGCAGTTCTTC.

This rearrangement joins TRBV10-3 to TRBJ2-7; 7 positions agree with TRBD1. Germline loops: CDR1 ENHRY, CDR2 SYGVKD. The CDR3 spans 14 residues. Unmatched junction bases numbered 8, after V lost 2 bases and J lost 7 bases. The CDR3 region has the DNA TGTGCCATCAGTGAGAAGGGGGCGACGGGGGAGCAGTACTTC. Amino acids: CAISEKGATGEQYF.

This chain links TRBV7-2 with TRBJ2-5, with 9 bases that match TRBD2. CDR1 and CDR2 from the germline V gene are SGHTA and FQGNSA. CDR3 length: 15 residues. V dropped 5 bases and J dropped 5; count of bases not matched to a gene: 9. CDR3 sequence reads: CASSPAGGSWETQYF. Here the CDR3 DNA reads TGTGCCAGCAGCCCAGCGGGGGGCAGTTGGGAGACCCAGTACTTC.

This clone was seen just once. The V and J genes are TRBV27 and TRBJ1-6, with D uncertain. Germline V gene sequence: CDR1 MNHEY, CDR2 SMNVEV (reference sequence). The CDR3 contains 16 residues. Trimming took 3 bases from V and 0 from J, leaving 9 bases between them. CDR3 sequence: CASSLRSSSYNSPLHF. DNA of the CDR3: TGTGCCAGCAGTTTGAGGTCGAGCTCCTATAATTCACCCCTCCACTTT.

The chain employs TRBV15 and TRBJ1-4; 9 bases match TRBD1. Per germline, CDR1 LNHNV and CDR2 YYDKDF (reference sequence). This CDR3 spans 14 amino acids. After removal of 6 bases from V and 8 bases from J, the junction contained 7 bases not matched to a gene. CDR3 protein: CATSLRTGVEKLFF. CDR3 coding DNA: TGTGCCACCAGTCTTAGGACAGGGGTGGAAAAACTGTTTTTT.

The chain has TRBV29-1 and TRBJ2-7; maybe TRBD2 (6 bases). The CDR3 has 12 residues. The V end lost 6 bases, the J end lost 6 bases, and 15 bases lay between the germline ends. Germline CDR1 is SQVTM and CDR2 is ANQGSEA. CDR3 amino acids: CSVKWTNSEQYF. The CDR3 DNA sequence: TGCAGCGTGAAATGGACTAATAGCGAGCAGTACTTC.

V gene TRBV14 combines with J gene TRBJ1-2; 10 nucleotides match TRBD1. CDR3 length: 16 residues. The germline V gene encodes CDR1 SGHDN and CDR2 FVKESK. V lost 4 bases, J lost 6 bases, and 11 bases stayed unmatched. This CDR3 is CASSPRTGGSKDGYTF. For the CDR3, the DNA is TGTGCCAGCAGCCCCCGGACAGGGGGTAGTAAGGATGGCTACACCTTC.

The chain recombines TRBV21-1 with TRBJ1-3; the DNA was not compared with TRBD1, the D call given in the table. TRBV21-1 counts as a pseudogene. This CDR3 is 13 amino acids long. CDR3 protein: CASSKDRKNTIYF. For the CDR3, the DNA is TGTGCCAGCAGCAAAGACAGGAAAAACACCATATATTTT.

CDR3 bases: TGTGCCAGCAGTGAGGGACTAGCGGGAGGGCAAGAGCAGTACTTC. This codes for CASSEGLAGGQEQYF. The rearrangement joins TRBV6-1 to TRBJ2-7, with 16 bases fitting TRBD2. There are 15 residues in the CDR3. After removal of 3 bases from V and 7 bases from J, the junction contained 3 bases not matched to a gene. In germline, CDR1 is MNHNS, CDR2 SASEGT.

The chain carries TRBV3-1 (or the pseudogene TRBV3-2) and TRBJ2-1; 9 bases fit TRBD2. The V and J ends lost 4 bases and 8 bases, in that order; junction bases with no gene match: 9. In germline, CDR1 is LGHDT, CDR2 YNNKEL (reference sequence). The CDR3 is made up of 15 amino acids. CDR3 amino acids: CASSRGASGIYEQFF. The CDR3 DNA sequence: TGTGCCAGCAGCCGGGGGGCTAGCGGGATCTATGAGCAGTTCTTC.

In DNA, the CDR3 is TGCGCCAGCAGCCAAGATCTGGGCCCGTCTAACTATGGCTACACCTTC. Amino acid sequence: CASSQDLGPSNYGYTF. The chain links TRBV4-3 to TRBJ1-2; D not certain. Germline V CDR1 and CDR2: LGHNA, YSLEER. The V and J ends lost 0 bases and 0 bases respectively, with 11 bases between them. The CDR3 is 16 amino acids.

V gene TRBV5-1 combines with J gene TRBJ2-1; perhaps TRBD2 as D (6 bases). In germline, CDR1 is SGHRS, CDR2 YFSETQ. Trimming took off 1 base at V and 4 bases at J, with 9 bases between the two ends. This CDR3 is 14 amino acids long. The CDR3 nucleotides are TGCGCCAGCAGCTTGCGACTAGAATACAATGAGCAGTTCTTC. Residues: CASSLRLEYNEQFF. The entire variable domain, with the rest obtained from reference TRBV5-1 and TRBJ2-1, is as follows: KAGVTQTPRYLIKTRGQQVTLSCSPISGHRSVSWYQQTPGQGLQFLFEYFSETQRNKGNFPGRFSGRQFSNSRSEMNVSTLELGDSALYLCASSLRLEYNEQFFGPGTRLTVL.

This rearrangement joins TRBV7-2 to TRBJ2-2, with TRBD2 as a possible D gene (6 bases). Trimming pared 3 bases from V and 2 bases from J, leaving 13 bases between. Germline loops: CDR1 SGHTA, CDR2 FQGNSA. CDR3 size: 16 residues. This CDR3 reads CASSFNSGANTGELFF. DNA for the CDR3: TGTGCCAGCAGCTTCAATAGCGGAGCCAACACCGGGGAGCTGTTTTTT. Combining the CDR3 with reference TRBV7-2 and TRBJ2-2 gives the whole variable domain GAGVSQSPSNKVTEKGKDVELRCDPISGHTALYWYRQSLGQGLEFLIYFQGNSAPDKSGLPSDRFSAERTGGSVSTLTIQRTQQEDSAVYLCASSFNSGANTGELFFGEGSRLTVL.

The V gene is TRBV7-2, the J gene TRBJ2-7, with D tentatively TRBD1 (6 bases). This CDR3 has 15 amino acids. Trimming took 5 bases from V and 5 from J, leaving 19 bases between them. Germline V CDR1 and CDR2: SGHTA, FQGNSA. The CDR3 here is CASSAGQPPYHEQYF. In DNA, the CDR3 is TGTGCCAGCAGCGCCGGACAGCCACCCTACCACGAGCAGTACTTC.

The chain carries TRBV18 and TRBJ2-1; 11 bases align to TRBD2. With V trimmed by 0 bases and J by 1 base, 2 bases remained unmatched. The germline CDR1 and CDR2 sequences are KGHSH and LQKENI. The CDR3 is 17 amino acids. The CDR3 coding sequence is TGTGCCAGCTCACCACCGGTAGCGGGAGGGTCCTACAATGAGCAGTTCTTC. This translates into CASSPPVAGGSYNEQFF.

The V gene is TRBV28, the J gene TRBJ2-3; the D is unclear. Trimming cost V 6 bases and J 1 base, with 8 bases left between them. Germline CDR1 MDHEN, CDR2 SYDVKM. This CDR3 spans 13 amino acids. The CDR3 loop reads CASSPHGTDTQYF. The CDR3 nucleotides are TGTGCCAGCAGCCCCCATGGCACAGATACGCAGTATTTT.